Listed here is a single T cell receptor beta chain. This clone's antigen is unknown. The record has no base qualities; no much larger clone is one base away. TCRbeta CDR3 regions were amplified from genomic DNA by means of the immunoSEQ Assay, a bias-controlled multiplex PCR. In the authors' own workflow: Nucleated cell counts per sample were estimated from amplification of reference gene primers within the assay. Sequence reads were collapsed and filtered to measure the absolute abundance of every unique TCRbeta CDR3 rearrangement. For each sample, productive Simpson clonality was calculated by taking the square root of Simpson's diversity index across productive rearrangements. TCRdb provides this immuneACCESS table in a form limited to in-frame rearrangements. Some clones are lacking; in checked studies, under half of them reflect an unresolved V gene, and why the rest are absent is not known. D and trimming come from the DNA, and the V and J calls and clone size come from that table. Within this sample are around 140,000 clones, with approximately 88% of them counted one time only. The ten largest account for 10% to 13% of the sample.

The data derive from a study of blood T cell repertoires in COVID-19 (dated by TCRdb to 2018 to 2021). Turning to the overall study: Collaborator samples came from the United States, Italy and Spain and covered acute and convalescent phases of COVID-19. The prospective study material was composed of cDNA or gDNA derived from T cells, B-cell-depleted T cells, or PBMCs. Deeply sampled blood TCRbeta repertoires from subjects exposed to, actively infected with, or recovered from COVID-19 were included in the dataset. A freely available public database, intended as a resource for researchers studying the immune response to SARS-CoV-2, is where the repertoires were released. Samples came from the ongoing ImmuneRACE study (first 160 participants) plus 1,254 subjects from 6 global collaborators. The sample metadata nearly always contained a de-identified subject ID, COVID-19 status, age in years and sex. Where available, HLA class I and class II types were taken from metadata supplied by the sample provider and were not determined by assay-based typing.

Findings and caveats that apply to the study as a whole: The quantity of clinical and demographic metadata differed by source and by participant and was supplied without curation.

From the cysteine through the phenylalanine, the CDR3 covers 15 amino acids. The CDR3 DNA has 45 bases and is translated from base 1. The V end gives up 3 bases and the J end 4 bases, leaving 6 bases in the junction not matched to a gene. CDR1 and CDR2 were assigned from the germline V gene as KGHSH and LQKENI. The collaborating institutions used their own protocols to collect whole blood in K2EDTA tubes. For TCRbeta analysis, collaborators shipped samples in one of three forms: frozen whole blood, isolated PBMCs, or DNA extracted from either of those sample types. The V and J segments used are TRBV18 and TRBJ2-1, and TRBD1 aligns with 7 junction nucleotides. The sample was peripheral blood. The sequence was collected from a man aged 45 to 65 with acute or convalescent COVID-19. This receptor carries the CDR3 CASSPNRDSYNEQFF. The nucleotide sequence reads as follows: TGTGCCAGCTCACCCAACCGGGACAGTTACAATGAGCAGTTCTTC.